These T cell receptor beta chains were read from a single sample in a study of sequential checkpoint blockade in melanoma. Produced via immunoSEQ multiplex PCR; TCRdb's table is partial and in-frame only. Of about 17,000 clones listed, 60% to 70% were seen once; the top ten hold about a fifth. Sequenced here: CD8+ T cells sorted from blood (inferred from file names), sampled from a patient given nivolumab and ipilimumab in sequence. Receptor source: a human donor with melanoma. Both conserved end residues are part of each CDR3.

V gene: TRBV4-1
CDR3 length: 13
CDR3 protein: CASSQYSPGEQFF

V gene: TRBV15
CDR3 length: 16
CDR3 protein: CATRSVEAASYNEQFF

V gene: TRBV28
CDR3 length: 18
CDR3 protein: CASSLMLAGGLTTGELFF

V gene: TRBV5-8
CDR3 length: 12
CDR3 protein: CASSLLMGPAFF

V gene: TRBV12-5
CDR3 length: 13
CDR3 protein: CASGPQEEETQYF

V gene: TRBV2
CDR3 length: 14
CDR3 protein: CASSPAGSQQPQHF

V gene: TRBV4-1
CDR3 length: 16
CDR3 protein: CASSHESGQVGQPQHF

V gene: TRBV5-5
CDR3 length: 14
CDR3 protein: CASSSRDISQTQYF

V gene: TRBV4-1
CDR3 length: 17
CDR3 protein: CASSQVGTGQGNDEQYF

V gene: TRBV29-1
CDR3 length: 14
CDR3 protein: CSGIPLDRASEQFF

V gene: TRBV28
CDR3 length: 15
CDR3 protein: CASSFRDRGHQPQHF

V gene: TRBV6-6
CDR3 length: 13
CDR3 protein: CASSYPMRQPQHF

V gene: TRBV7-2
CDR3 length: 14
CDR3 protein: CASSTSRLVTEAFF

V gene: TRBV5-4
CDR3 length: 15
CDR3 protein: CASSLLAGLTDTQYF

V gene: TRBV9
CDR3 length: 11
CDR3 protein: CASSVGARYTF

V gene: TRBV9
CDR3 length: 15
CDR3 protein: CASSGRGAFQGELFF

V gene: TRBV19
CDR3 length: 14
CDR3 protein: CASSLRDREETQYF

V gene: TRBV5-1
CDR3 length: 16
CDR3 protein: CASSLRGGGNTDTQYF

V gene: TRBV6-6
CDR3 length: 15
CDR3 protein: CASSYSKPGTGELFF

V gene: TRBV4-3
CDR3 length: 14
CDR3 protein: CASSPWGGSYGYTF

V gene: TRBV5-1
CDR3 length: 11
CDR3 protein: CASGGGTEAFF

V gene: TRBV2
CDR3 length: 18
CDR3 protein: CASSDGYRDSRITGELFF

V gene: TRBV5-4
CDR3 length: 15
CDR3 protein: CASSLAPGRKYGYTF

V gene: TRBV7-3
CDR3 length: 12
CDR3 protein: CASSRVSGELFF

V gene: TRBV9
CDR3 length: 14
CDR3 protein: CASSGQTGNEKLFF

V gene: TRBV29-1
CDR3 length: 11
CDR3 protein: CSVLQGGEQFF

V gene: TRBV5-6
CDR3 length: 16
CDR3 protein: CASSLVETGGTYEQYF

V gene: TRBV2
CDR3 length: 15
CDR3 protein: CASRNQRGPTGELFF

V gene: TRBV7-2
CDR3 length: 15
CDR3 protein: CASSLILAGGDTQYF

V gene: TRBV6-1
CDR3 length: 16
CDR3 protein: CASSGGLGKISYEQYF

V gene: TRBV9
CDR3 length: 15
CDR3 protein: CASSVGLGLSTEAFF

V gene: TRBV27
CDR3 length: 12
CDR3 protein: CASKVTGAEAFF

V gene: TRBV9
CDR3 length: 13
CDR3 protein: CASSPAGTGEAFF

V gene: TRBV7-9
CDR3 length: 16
CDR3 protein: CASSFWASGDQETQYF

V gene: TRBV29-1
CDR3 length: 13
CDR3 protein: CSGTGPDTGELFF

V gene: TRBV5-1
CDR3 length: 16
CDR3 protein: CASSLPSGQGTGEQYF

V gene: TRBV4-3
CDR3 length: 15
CDR3 protein: CASSRGTGIITEAFF

V gene: TRBV7-8
CDR3 length: 16
CDR3 protein: CASSLGGDQRVQTQYF

V gene: TRBV11-3
CDR3 length: 16
CDR3 protein: CASSQGGLAGEETQYF

V gene: TRBV27
CDR3 length: 13
CDR3 protein: CASSLNMNTEAFF

V gene: TRBV5-6
CDR3 length: 16
CDR3 protein: CASSSGRETPPDTQYF

V gene: TRBV11-2
CDR3 length: 17
CDR3 protein: CASSSEIPGPGPYGYTF

V gene: TRBV27
CDR3 length: 15
CDR3 protein: CARTSEWRLGETQYF

V gene: TRBV7-9
CDR3 length: 15
CDR3 protein: CASSPQGASNEKLFF

V gene: TRBV7-9
CDR3 length: 15
CDR3 protein: CASDNSGSAYNEQFF

V gene: TRBV9
CDR3 length: 15
CDR3 protein: CASSVSGGPNYGYTF

V gene: TRBV6-4
CDR3 length: 16
CDR3 protein: CASSDSGLAGYNEQFF